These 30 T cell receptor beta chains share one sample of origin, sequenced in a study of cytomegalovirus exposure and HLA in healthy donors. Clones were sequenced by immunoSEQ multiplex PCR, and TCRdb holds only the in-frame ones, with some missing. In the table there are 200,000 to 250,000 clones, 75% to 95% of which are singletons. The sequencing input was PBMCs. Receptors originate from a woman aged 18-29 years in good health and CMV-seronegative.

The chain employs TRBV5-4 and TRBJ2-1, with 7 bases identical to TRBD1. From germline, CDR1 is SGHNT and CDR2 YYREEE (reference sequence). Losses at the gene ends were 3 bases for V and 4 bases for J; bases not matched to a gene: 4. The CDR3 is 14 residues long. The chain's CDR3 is CASSSPDRYNEQFF. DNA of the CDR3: TGTGCCAGCAGCTCCCCGGACAGGTACAATGAGCAGTTCTTC.

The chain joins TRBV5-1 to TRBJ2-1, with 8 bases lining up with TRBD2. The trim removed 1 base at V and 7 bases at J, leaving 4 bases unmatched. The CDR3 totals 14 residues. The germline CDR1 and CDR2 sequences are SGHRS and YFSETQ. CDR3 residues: CASSLPGGRNEQFF. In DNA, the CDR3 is TGCGCCAGCAGCTTGCCGGGAGGGCGGAATGAGCAGTTCTTC.

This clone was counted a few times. CDR3 protein: CASSESRETQYF. The CDR3 region has the DNA TGTGCCAGCAGTGAATCGAGAGAGACCCAGTACTTC. The chain has TRBV6-1 and TRBJ2-5; D is uncertain. There are 12 residues in the CDR3. Germline CDR1 MNHNS, CDR2 SASEGT. The ends were cut back, 2 bases at V and 4 bases at J, with 5 bases in the middle.

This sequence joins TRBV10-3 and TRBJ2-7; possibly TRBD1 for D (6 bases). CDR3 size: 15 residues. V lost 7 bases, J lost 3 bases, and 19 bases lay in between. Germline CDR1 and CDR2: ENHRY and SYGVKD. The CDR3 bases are TGTGCCATCAAGGGTGAGGCTACAGGGTACTACGAGCAGTACTTC. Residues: CAIKGEATGYYEQYF.

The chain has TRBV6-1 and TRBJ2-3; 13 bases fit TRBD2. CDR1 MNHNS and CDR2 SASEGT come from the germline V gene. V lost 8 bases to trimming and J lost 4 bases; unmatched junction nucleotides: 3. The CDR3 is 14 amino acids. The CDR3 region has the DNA TGTGCCAGCGGGGGACTAGCGGGATCAGATACGCAGTATTTT. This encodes CASGGLAGSDTQYF.

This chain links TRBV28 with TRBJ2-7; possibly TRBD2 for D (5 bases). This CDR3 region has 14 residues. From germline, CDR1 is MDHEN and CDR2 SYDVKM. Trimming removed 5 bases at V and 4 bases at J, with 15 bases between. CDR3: CASSPRTGNYEQYF. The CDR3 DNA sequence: TGTGCCAGCAGTCCAAGGACGGGGAATTACGAGCAGTACTTC.

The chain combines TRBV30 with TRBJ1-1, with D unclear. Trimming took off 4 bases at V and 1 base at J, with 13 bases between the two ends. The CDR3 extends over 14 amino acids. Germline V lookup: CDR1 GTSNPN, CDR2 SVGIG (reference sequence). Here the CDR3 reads CAWTPERRNTEAFF. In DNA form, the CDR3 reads TGTGCCTGGACCCCCGAAAGGAGGAACACTGAAGCTTTCTTT.

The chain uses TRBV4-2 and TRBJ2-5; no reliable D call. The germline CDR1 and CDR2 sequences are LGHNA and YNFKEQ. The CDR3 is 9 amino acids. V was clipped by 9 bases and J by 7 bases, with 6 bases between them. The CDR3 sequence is CASTGTQYF. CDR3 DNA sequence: TGTGCCAGTACGGGGACCCAGTACTTC.

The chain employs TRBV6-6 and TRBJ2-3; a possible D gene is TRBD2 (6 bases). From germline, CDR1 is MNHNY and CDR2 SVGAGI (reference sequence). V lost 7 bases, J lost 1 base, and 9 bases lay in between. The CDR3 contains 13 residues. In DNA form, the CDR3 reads TGTGCCAGCAACTGGGAGGGCACAGATACGCAGTATTTT. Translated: CASNWEGTDTQYF.

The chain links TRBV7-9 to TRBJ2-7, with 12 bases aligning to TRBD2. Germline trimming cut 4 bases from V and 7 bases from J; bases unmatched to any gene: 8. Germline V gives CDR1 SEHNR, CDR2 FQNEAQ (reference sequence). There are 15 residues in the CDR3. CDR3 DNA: TGTGCCAGCAGCTGGACTAGCGGGAAACGGGGGGAGCAGTACTTC. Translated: CASSWTSGKRGEQYF. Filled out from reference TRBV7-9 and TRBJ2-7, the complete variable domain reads DTGVSQNPRHKITKRGQNVTFRCDPISEHNRLYWYRQTLGQGPEFLTYFQNEAQLEKSRLLSDRFSAERPKGSFSTLEIQRTEQGDSAMYLCASSWTSGKRGEQYFGPGTRLTVT.

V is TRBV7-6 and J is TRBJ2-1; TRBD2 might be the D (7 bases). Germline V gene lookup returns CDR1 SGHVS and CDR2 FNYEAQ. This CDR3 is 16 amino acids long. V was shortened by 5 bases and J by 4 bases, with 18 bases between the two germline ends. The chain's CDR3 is CASSTSLGGPYNEQFF. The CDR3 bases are TGTGCCAGCAGCACGTCCCTCGGGGGGCCTTACAATGAGCAGTTCTTC.

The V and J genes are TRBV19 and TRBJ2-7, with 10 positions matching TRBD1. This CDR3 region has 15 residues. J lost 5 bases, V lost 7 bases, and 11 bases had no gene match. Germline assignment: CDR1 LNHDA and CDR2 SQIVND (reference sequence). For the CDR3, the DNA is TGTGCCAGTACCATATCGGGGGACAGGGGTCACGAGCAGTACTTC. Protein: CASTISGDRGHEQYF.

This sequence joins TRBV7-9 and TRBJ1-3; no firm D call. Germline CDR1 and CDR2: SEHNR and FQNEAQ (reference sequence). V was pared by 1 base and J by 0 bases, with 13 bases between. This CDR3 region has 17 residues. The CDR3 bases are TGTGCCAGCAGCTTAGGGAGGATGCGGTCCTCTGGAAACACCATATATTTT. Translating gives CASSLGRMRSSGNTIYF.

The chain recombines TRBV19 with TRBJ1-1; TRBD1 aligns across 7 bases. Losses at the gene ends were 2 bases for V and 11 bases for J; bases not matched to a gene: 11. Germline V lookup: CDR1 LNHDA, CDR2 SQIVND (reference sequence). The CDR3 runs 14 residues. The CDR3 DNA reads TGTGCCAGTAGTATAATCCAAATGACAGGGACCGCTTTCTTT. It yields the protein CASSIIQMTGTAFF.

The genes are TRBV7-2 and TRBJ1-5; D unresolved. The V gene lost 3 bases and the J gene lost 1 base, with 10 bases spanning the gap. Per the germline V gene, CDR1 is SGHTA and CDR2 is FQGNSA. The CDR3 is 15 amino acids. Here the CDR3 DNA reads TGTGCCAGCAGCTTTAGAGGAGGGAGCAATCAGCCCCAGCATTTT. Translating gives CASSFRGGSNQPQHF. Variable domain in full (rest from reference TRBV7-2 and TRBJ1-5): GAGVSQSPSNKVTEKGKDVELRCDPISGHTALYWYRQSLGQGLEFLIYFQGNSAPDKSGLPSDRFSAERTGGSVSTLTIQRTQQEDSAVYLCASSFRGGSNQPQHFGDGTRLSIL.

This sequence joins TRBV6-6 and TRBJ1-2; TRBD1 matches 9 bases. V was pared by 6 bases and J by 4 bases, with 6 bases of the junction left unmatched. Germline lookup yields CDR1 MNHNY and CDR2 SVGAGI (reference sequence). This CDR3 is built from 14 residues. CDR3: CASRRDRGFYGYTF. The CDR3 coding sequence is TGTGCCAGCAGACGCGACAGGGGGTTCTATGGCTACACCTTC.

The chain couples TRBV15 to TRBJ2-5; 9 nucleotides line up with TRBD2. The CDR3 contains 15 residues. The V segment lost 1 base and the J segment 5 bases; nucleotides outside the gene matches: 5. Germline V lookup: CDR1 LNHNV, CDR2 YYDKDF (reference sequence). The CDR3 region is CATSRAGREGETQYF. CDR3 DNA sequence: TGTGCCACCAGCAGAGCGGGGCGGGAGGGGGAGACCCAGTACTTC.

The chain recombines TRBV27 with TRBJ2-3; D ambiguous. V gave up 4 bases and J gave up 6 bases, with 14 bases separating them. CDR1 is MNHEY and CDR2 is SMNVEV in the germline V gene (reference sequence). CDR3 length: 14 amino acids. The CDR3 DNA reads TGTGCCAGCAGTTCTAACCGGGTTTGGGATACGCAGTATTTT. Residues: CASSSNRVWDTQYF.

This chain's CDR3 is CASSEGRGLSGYTF. Written as DNA, the CDR3 is TGTGCCAGCAGTGAAGGGCGGGGGTTGAGCGGCTACACCTTC. V usage is TRBV2 and J usage is TRBJ1-2; the D gene is possibly TRBD1 (5 bases). V gave up 1 base and J gave up 8 bases, with 14 bases separating them. Germline assignment: CDR1 SNHLY and CDR2 FYNNEI. This CDR3 contains 14 residues.

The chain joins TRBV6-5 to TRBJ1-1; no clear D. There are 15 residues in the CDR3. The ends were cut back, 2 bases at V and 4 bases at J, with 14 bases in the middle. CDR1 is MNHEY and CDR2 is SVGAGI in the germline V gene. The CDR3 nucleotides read TGTGCCAGCAGTTACCCGGGTAGTCGTGCCACTGAAGCTTTCTTT. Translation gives CASSYPGSRATEAFF.

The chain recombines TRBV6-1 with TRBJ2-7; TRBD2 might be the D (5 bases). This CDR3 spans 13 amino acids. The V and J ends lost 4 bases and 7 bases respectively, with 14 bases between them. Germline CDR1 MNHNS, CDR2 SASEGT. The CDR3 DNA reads TGTGCCAGCAGTGTGGTCGGGGTAGGTGAGCAGTACTTC. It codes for CASSVVGVGEQYF.

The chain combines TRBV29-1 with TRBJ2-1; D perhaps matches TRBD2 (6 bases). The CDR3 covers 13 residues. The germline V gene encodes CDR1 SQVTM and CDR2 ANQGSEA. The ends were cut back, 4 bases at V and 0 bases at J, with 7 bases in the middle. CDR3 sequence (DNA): TGCAGCGTTGTGCGGGACTCCTACAATGAGCAGTTCTTC. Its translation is CSVVRDSYNEQFF.

CDR3 in DNA: TGCGCCAGCAGCCAAAGGGGGCCTGGCGGGGAGCTGTTTTTT. The encoded protein is CASSQRGPGGELFF. This chain links TRBV4-1 with TRBJ2-2; 7 bases are a match to TRBD1. Trimming removed 2 bases from V and 7 bases from J; junction bases left unmatched: 4. This CDR3 comprises 14 residues. Per germline, CDR1 MGHRA and CDR2 YSYEKL.

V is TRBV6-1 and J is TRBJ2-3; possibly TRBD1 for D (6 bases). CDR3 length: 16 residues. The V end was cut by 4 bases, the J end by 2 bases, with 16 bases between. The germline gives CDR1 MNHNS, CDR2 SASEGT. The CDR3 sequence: CASSVYQGSPTDTQYF. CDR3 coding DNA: TGTGCCAGCAGTGTCTACCAGGGGTCCCCCACAGATACGCAGTATTTT.

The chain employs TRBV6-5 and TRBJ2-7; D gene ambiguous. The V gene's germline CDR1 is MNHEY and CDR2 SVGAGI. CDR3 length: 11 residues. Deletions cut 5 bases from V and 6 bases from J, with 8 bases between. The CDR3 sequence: CASSAAGEQYF. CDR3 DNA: TGTGCCAGCAGTGCCGCCGGCGAGCAGTACTTC.

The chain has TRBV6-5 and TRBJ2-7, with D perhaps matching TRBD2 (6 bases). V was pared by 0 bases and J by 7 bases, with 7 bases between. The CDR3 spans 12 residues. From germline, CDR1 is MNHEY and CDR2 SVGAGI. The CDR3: CASSYSGGEQYF. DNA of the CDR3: TGTGCCAGCAGTTACTCGGGGGGTGAGCAGTACTTC.

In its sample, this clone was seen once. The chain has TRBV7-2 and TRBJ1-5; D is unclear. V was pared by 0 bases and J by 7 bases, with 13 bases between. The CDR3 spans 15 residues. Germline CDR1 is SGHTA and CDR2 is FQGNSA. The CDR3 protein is CASSLASGSGQPQHF. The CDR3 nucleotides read TGTGCCAGCAGCTTAGCATCCGGGAGCGGACAGCCCCAGCATTTT.

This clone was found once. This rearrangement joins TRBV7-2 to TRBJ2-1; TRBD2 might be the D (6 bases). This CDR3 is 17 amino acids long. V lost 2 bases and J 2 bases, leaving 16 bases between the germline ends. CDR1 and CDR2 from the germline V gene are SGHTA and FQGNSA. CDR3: CASSLSGAGGAYNEQFF. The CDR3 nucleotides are TGTGCCAGCAGCTTATCTGGCGCCGGGGGTGCCTACAATGAGCAGTTCTTC. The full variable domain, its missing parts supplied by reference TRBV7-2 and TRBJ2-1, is GAGVSQSPSNKVTEKGKDVELRCDPISGHTALYWYRQSLGQGLEFLIYFQGNSAPDKSGLPSDRFSAERTGGSVSTLTIQRTQQEDSAVYLCASSLSGAGGAYNEQFFGPGTRLTVL.

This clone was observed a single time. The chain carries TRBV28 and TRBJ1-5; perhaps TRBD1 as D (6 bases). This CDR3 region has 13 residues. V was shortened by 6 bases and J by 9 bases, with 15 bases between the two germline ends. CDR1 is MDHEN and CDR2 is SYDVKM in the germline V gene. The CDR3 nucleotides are TGTGCCAGCAGGATACAGGGCTCCTGGCCCCAGCATTTT. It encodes CASRIQGSWPQHF.

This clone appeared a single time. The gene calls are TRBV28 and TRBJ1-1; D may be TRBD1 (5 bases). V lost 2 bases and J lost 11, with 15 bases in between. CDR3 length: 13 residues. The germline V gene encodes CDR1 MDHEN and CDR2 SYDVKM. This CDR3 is CASSLGPQGWAFF. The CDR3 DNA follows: TGTGCCAGCAGTTTAGGGCCTCAGGGTTGGGCTTTCTTT.